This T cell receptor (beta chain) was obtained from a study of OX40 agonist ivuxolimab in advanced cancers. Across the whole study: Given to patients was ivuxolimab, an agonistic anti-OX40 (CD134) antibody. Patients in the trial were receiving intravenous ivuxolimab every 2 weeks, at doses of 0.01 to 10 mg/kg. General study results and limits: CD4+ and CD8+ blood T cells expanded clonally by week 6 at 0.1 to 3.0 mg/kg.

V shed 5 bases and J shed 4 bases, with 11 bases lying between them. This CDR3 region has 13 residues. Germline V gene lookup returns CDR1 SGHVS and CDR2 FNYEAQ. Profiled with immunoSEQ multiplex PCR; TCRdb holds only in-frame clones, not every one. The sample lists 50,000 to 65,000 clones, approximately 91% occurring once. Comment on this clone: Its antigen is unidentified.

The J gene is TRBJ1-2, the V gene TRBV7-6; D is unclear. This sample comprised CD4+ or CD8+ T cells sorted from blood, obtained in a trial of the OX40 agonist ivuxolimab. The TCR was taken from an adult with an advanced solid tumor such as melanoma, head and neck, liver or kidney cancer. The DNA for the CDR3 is TGTGCCAGCAGCCCCGCGGGTGGCTATGGCTACACCTTC. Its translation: CASSPAGGYGYTF.